The rows below give T cell receptor beta chains drawn from one sample of a study of neurological immune-mediated disorders. TCRdb re-analysed the 5' RACE reads in MiXCR, keeping a single row per CDR3 protein. This sample has about 44,000 distinct CDR3 sequences; approximately 21% occur once, and the top ten carry almost 4.5%. The material sequenced was PBMCs. The receptor source for this set is a man in his sixties with HTLV-1-associated myelopathy (HAM/TSP). Both conserved end residues are part of each CDR3. A D gene is named only where the DNA matches it firmly. Clone size appears in some rows only: once, few, many, or a class for an expanded clone.

d_call clone_size j_call v_call cdr3_nt cdr3_aa
NA many TRBJ2-1 TRBV4-1 TGCGCCAGCAGCCAACAGGAGGCCTCCTACAATGAGCAGTTCTTC CASSQQEASYNEQFF
TRBD2 many TRBJ2-3 TRBV5-1 TGCGCCAGCAGCCCCAAGCGGGAGGGCCAGAGCACAGATACGCAGTATTTT CASSPKREGQSTDTQYF
TRBD1 many TRBJ2-7 TRBV11-2 TGTGCCAGCACCCACAGGGGCTCTGGCGAGCAGTACTTC CASTHRGSGEQYF
TRBD1 many TRBJ2-1 TRBV14 TGTGCCAGCAGCCCTCTGGGACAGGGGAAGGTCGATGAGCAGTTCTTC CASSPLGQGKVDEQFF
NA NA TRBJ2-3 TRBV7-2 TGTGCCAGCAGCTTGGCCAGGCGTTCTACAGATACGCAGTATTTT CASSLARRSTDTQYF
TRBD2 few TRBJ2-1 TRBV28 TGTGCCAGCAGTCCTGGACTAGCGGCTAACAATGAGCAGTTCTTC CASSPGLAANNEQFF
NA NA TRBJ1-1 TRBV20-1 TGCAGTGCTAGACAATACGGGGAGAACACTGAAGCTTTCTTT CSARQYGENTEAFF
TRBD1 NA TRBJ2-5 TRBV5-1 TGCGCCAGCAGCGCAGACAGGGTGGATGAGACCCAGTACTTC CASSADRVDETQYF
TRBD2 many TRBJ2-7 TRBV12-3/TRBV12-4 TGTGCCAGCGGGTACGGGACTAGCGGCTACGAGCAGTACTTC CASGYGTSGYEQYF
TRBD1 many TRBJ1-1 TRBV6-5 TGTGCCAGCAGGACGTCAGGGGGCCGTATGAACACTGAAGCTTTCTTT CASRTSGGRMNTEAFF
NA many TRBJ2-5 TRBV5-1 TGCGCCAGCAGCTTTCGAGCCGGAGAGGTAGAGACCCAGTACTTC CASSFRAGEVETQYF
NA many TRBJ1-1 TRBV7-8 TGTGCCAGCAGCTTAGCATCGCGCGTCATGAACACTGAAGCTTTCTTT CASSLASRVMNTEAFF
NA many TRBJ2-6 TRBV5-6 TGTGCCAGCAGAGGGGTGACAGGAACATTCTCTGGGGCCAACGTCCTGACTTTC CASRGVTGTFSGANVLTF
NA once TRBJ1-2 TRBV7-9 TGTGCCAGCAGCTTAGAATGTGGCTACACCTTC CASSLECGYTF
NA few TRBJ1-3 TRBV28 TGTGCCAGCAGTCCAGGGTCGTCGGCCGGAAACACCATATATTTT CASSPGSSAGNTIYF
TRBD2 NA TRBJ2-7 TRBV20-1 TGCAGTGCTAGTGGACTAGCGAACTCCTACGAGCAGTACTTC CSASGLANSYEQYF
TRBD2 many TRBJ2-7 TRBV4-1 TGCGCCAGCAGCCAATTCGCGGCTAGCGGCACCTACGAGCAGTACTTC CASSQFAASGTYEQYF